This T cell receptor beta chain was recorded in a study of cytomegalovirus exposure and HLA in healthy donors. Study results and caveats: Analysis was carried out at a later point, and it linked a missense DCLRE1C variant to TCR beta V- and J-gene trimming. A later analysis linked 15,000 to 20,000 TCR beta sequences to HLA alleles at 0.05 false discovery rate.

This clone showed up just once. Antigen specificity is unknown. This CDR3 has 16 amino acids. Germline-derived CDR1 and CDR2 are GTSNPN and SVGIG (reference sequence). The V and J ends lost 0 bases and 0 bases respectively, with 11 bases between them. The PCR had 60 Vbeta and 13 Jbeta primers. The method was immunoSEQ multiplex PCR; TCRdb's version includes in-frame clones alone and lacks a portion of them. The table records under 200,000 clones, roughly three quarters of them present only once. What was sequenced was PBMCs. The receptor comes from a man younger than 35 in good health and CMV-seropositive. V gene TRBV30 combines with J gene TRBJ2-2; perhaps TRBD1 as D (6 bases). In DNA, the CDR3 is TGTGCCTGGAGTGTACTTGGGGGCGCGAACACCGGGGAGCTGTTTTTT. Encoded protein: CAWSVLGGANTGELFF. The full variable domain, completed using reference TRBV30 and TRBJ2-2, is SQTIHQWPATLVQPVGSPLSLECTVEGTSNPNLYWYRQAAGRGLQLLFYSVGIGQISSEVPQNLSASRPQDRQFILSSKKLLLSDSGFYLCAWSVLGGANTGELFFGEGSRLTVL.